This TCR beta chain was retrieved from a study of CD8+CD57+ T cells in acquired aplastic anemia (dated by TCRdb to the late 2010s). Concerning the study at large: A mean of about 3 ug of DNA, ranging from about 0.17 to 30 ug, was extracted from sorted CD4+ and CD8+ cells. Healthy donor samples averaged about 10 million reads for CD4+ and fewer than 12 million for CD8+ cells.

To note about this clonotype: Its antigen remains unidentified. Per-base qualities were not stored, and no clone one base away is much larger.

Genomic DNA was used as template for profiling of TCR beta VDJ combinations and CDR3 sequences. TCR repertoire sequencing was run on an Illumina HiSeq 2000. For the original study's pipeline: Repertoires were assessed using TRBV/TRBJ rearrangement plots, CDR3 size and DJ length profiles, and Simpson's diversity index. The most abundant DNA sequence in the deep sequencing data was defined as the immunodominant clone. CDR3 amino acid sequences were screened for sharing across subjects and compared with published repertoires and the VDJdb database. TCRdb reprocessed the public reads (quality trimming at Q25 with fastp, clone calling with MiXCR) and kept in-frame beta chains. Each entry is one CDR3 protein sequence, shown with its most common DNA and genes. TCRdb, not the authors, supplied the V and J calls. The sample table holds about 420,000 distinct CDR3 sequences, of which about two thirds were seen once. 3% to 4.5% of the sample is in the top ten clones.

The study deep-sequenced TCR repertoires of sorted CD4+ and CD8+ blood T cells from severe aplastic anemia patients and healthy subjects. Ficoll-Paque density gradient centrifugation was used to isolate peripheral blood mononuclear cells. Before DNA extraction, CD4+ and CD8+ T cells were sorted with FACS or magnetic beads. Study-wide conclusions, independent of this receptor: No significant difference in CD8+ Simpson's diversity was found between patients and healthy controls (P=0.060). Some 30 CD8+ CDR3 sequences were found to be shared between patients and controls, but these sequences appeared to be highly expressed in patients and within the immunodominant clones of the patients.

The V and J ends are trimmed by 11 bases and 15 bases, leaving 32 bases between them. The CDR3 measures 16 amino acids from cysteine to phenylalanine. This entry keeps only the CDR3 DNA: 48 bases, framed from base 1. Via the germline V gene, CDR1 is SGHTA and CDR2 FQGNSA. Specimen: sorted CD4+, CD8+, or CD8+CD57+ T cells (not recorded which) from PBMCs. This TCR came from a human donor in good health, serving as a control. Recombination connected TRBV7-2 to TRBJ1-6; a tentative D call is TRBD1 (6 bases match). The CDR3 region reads CAARAGAQGTQYFLHF. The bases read TGTGCCGCCAGGGCGGGGGCTCAAGGGACCCAGTACTTCCTCCACTTT. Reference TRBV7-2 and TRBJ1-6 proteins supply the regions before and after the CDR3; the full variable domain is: GAGVSQSPSNKVTEKGKDVELRCDPISGHTALYWYRQSLGQGLEFLIYFQGNSAPDKSGLPSDRFSAERTGGSVSTLTIQRTQQEDSAVYLCAARAGAQGTQYFLHFGNGTRLTVT.